A selection of T cell receptor beta chains follows, all from one sample in a study of regulatory T cells in long-lasting Graves disease. TCRdb itself ran the multiplex PCR reads through MiXCR, one entry per CDR3 protein. Of hundreds of thousands of distinct CDR3 sequences listed, about a sixth are singletons. The sample was also linked to a second study, of T cells in Graves' hyperthyroidism and ophthalmopathy.

Sequencing used peripheral blood mononuclear cells (PBMCs), obtained at new diagnosis, from a patient treated with antithyroid drugs. Receptors were obtained from a man aged 40-55 years with Graves disease. CDR3s include the opening cysteine and the closing phenylalanine or tryptophan. The D gene is left open where the match is weak. Clone size, where shown, is once, few, many, or a class for clones that have expanded.

many NA TRBJ2-3 TRBV7-8 TGTGCCAGCAGCTTATTCCCTAGAAAGGGCACAGATACGCAGTATTTT CASSLFPRKGTDTQYF
many TRBD1 TRBJ2-7 TRBV28 TGTGCCTCGGGCAGGGGGTACGAGCAGTACTTC CASGRGYEQYF
few TRBD1 TRBJ2-2 TRBV5-1 TGCGCCAGCAGCCTTACAGGGGAGATACCCGGGGAGCTGTTTTTT CASSLTGEIPGELFF
many TRBD1 TRBJ2-1 TRBV24-1 TGTGCCACCAGTGATTTTGTGGGACAGGGGGACAATGAGCAGTTCTTC CATSDFVGQGDNEQFF
many NA TRBJ2-5 TRBV10-3 TGTGCCATCAGTGATTTTTCTGCGGGCCAAGAGACCCAGTACTTC CAISDFSAGQETQYF
NA TRBD1 TRBJ2-5 TRBV5-4 TGTGCCTGCAGCCCCCGCAGGGGGCCGGAGACCCAGTACTTC CACSPRRGPETQYF
few NA TRBJ2-3 TRBV5-1 TGCGCCAGCAGCCAGACCGCACGGGATACGCAGTATTTT CASSQTARDTQYF
few TRBD1 TRBJ1-5 TRBV20-1 TGCAGTGCTAGAGACACAGGGGATCAGCCCCAGCATTTT CSARDTGDQPQHF
many NA TRBJ1-3 TRBV3-2 TGTGCCAGCAGCCAAGAGACCCACGTGGACAGGGCCACTGGAAACACCATATATTTT CASSQETHVDRATGNTIYF
once NA TRBJ1-1 TRBV12-3/TRBV12-4 TGTGCCAGCAGGACGGACAGAGGACGGCTGACGAACACTGAAGCTTTCTTT CASRTDRGRLTNTEAFF
few TRBD2 TRBJ2-2 TRBV24-1 TGTGCCACCAGTGATTCGGCTAGCGGGGGCACCGGGGAGCTGTTTTTT CATSDSASGGTGELFF
NA NA TRBJ2-7 TRBV30 TGTGCCTGGACCGGTAGGGAGCAGTACTTC CAWTGREQYF
many NA TRBJ2-2 TRBV20-1 TGCAGTGCTAGAGATAGGTTCGCAGGGGAAGGCACCGGGGAGCTGTTTTTT CSARDRFAGEGTGELFF
NA TRBD2 TRBJ2-7 TRBV30 TGTGCCTGGAGTGCCTTAGCGGGGTTTTCCTACGAGCAGTACTTC CAWSALAGFSYEQYF
NA NA TRBJ2-1 TRBV4-2 TGTGCCAGCAGCCAAGATTCGGCAGTTTCCTACAATGAGCAGTTCTTC CASSQDSAVSYNEQFF
many TRBD2 TRBJ2-3 TRBV4-3 TGCGCCAGCAGCCAAAGGACTAGCGGGGGGGGCACAGATACGCAGTATTTT CASSQRTSGGGTDTQYF
many NA TRBJ1-5 TRBV2 TGTGCCAGCACAGAGGGGGGCGTCGGCAATCAGCCCCAGCATTTT CASTEGGVGNQPQHF
many NA TRBJ1-5 TRBV28 TGTGCCAGCAGTTTATATTTGGGGGGTAAGGGCAATCAGCCCCAGCATTTT CASSLYLGGKGNQPQHF
many NA TRBJ1-1 TRBV2 TGTGCCAGCAGTGGATCGGGCGACACTGAAGCTTTCTTT CASSGSGDTEAFF
many TRBD1 TRBJ1-2 TRBV12-3/TRBV12-4 TGTGCCAGCAGTCCCACAGGGGGAGCCTTCGGCTACACCTTC CASSPTGGAFGYTF
NA NA TRBJ2-7 TRBV9 TGTGCCAGCAGCGTAGATTTCAGCTACGAGCAGTACTTC CASSVDFSYEQYF
many NA TRBJ2-5 TRBV7-3 TGTGCCAGCAGCTCACCGGGGGAAGAGACCCAGTACTTC CASSSPGEETQYF
NA NA TRBJ2-5 TRBV5-1 TGCGCCAGCAGCTTGGGGGGGGGCCGGAAAGAGACCCAGTACTTC CASSLGGGRKETQYF
many NA TRBJ2-7 TRBV5-5 TGTGCCAGCAGCTTGGGGAATCCAGGACGAGGGTACGAGCAGTACTTC CASSLGNPGRGYEQYF
few NA TRBJ2-5 TRBV7-8 TGTGCCAGCAGCCGGGCCGACGGTCTAGAGGCCCAGTACTTC CASSRADGLEAQYF
few NA TRBJ1-5 TRBV20-1 TGCAGTGCTAGCGTTAGGCTTGCTAGCAATCAGCCCCAGCATTTT CSASVRLASNQPQHF
many NA TRBJ2-6 TRBV5-1 TGCGCCAGCAGCCTCGGCACAGGGTCCCCCTCTGGGGCCAACGTCCTGACTTTC CASSLGTGSPSGANVLTF
many NA TRBJ1-5 TRBV5-1 TGCGCCAGCAGGGGCCCAGGGGAGAATCAGCCCCAGCATTTT CASRGPGENQPQHF
many NA TRBJ2-5 TRBV20-1 TGCAGTGCTCCGACAGGCCAGGAGACCCAGTACTTC CSAPTGQETQYF
NA TRBD1 TRBJ2-1 TRBV12-3/TRBV12-4 TGTGCCAGCAGAGCGGCTAGACAGGGAGTGGAGCAGTTCTTC CASRAARQGVEQFF
many NA TRBJ1-4 TRBV29-1 TGCAGCGGAGGGGGGGGTACCGGGACACTGTTTTTT CSGGGGTGTLFF
NA NA TRBJ2-7 TRBV18 TGTGCCAGCTCACCAACGGCCGATTACGAGCAGTACTTC CASSPTADYEQYF
many NA TRBJ1-1 TRBV4-3 TGCGCCAGCAGCCAAGATAGGCAGCTTGAAGCTTTCTTT CASSQDRQLEAFF
many NA TRBJ2-7 TRBV27 TGTGCCAGCAGTTTAGGGGTCGGAGATTCCTACGAGCAGTACTTC CASSLGVGDSYEQYF
many NA TRBJ2-7 TRBV20-1 TGCAGTGCTAGTCACCGGGACTACGAGCAGTACTTC CSASHRDYEQYF
many TRBD1 TRBJ1-5 TRBV30 TGTGCCTGGAGCGACATAGGCAGGGGGCTTTACAATCAGCCCCAGCATTTT CAWSDIGRGLYNQPQHF
NA TRBD1 TRBJ2-2 TRBV18 TGTGCCAGCTCCCAGGACAGGGGGCATGACACCGGGGAGCTGTTTTTT CASSQDRGHDTGELFF
few TRBD1 TRBJ2-7 TRBV10-3 TGTGCCATCAGCCAGACAGGGGGCACCTACGAGCAGTACTTC CAISQTGGTYEQYF
NA NA TRBJ1-5 TRBV5-1 TGCGCCAGCAGCTTGGGGACTTTTAGCAATCAGCCCCAGCATTTT CASSLGTFSNQPQHF
few NA TRBJ1-6 TRBV20-1 TGCAGTGCTAGGCGTCAGGGCGGGGATAATTCACCCCTCCACTTT CSARRQGGDNSPLHF
NA NA TRBJ2-3 TRBV19 TGTGCCAGTAGTATAGATGGCCGGCCCGGGCTCGTTTTCACAGATACGCAGTATTTT CASSIDGRPGLVFTDTQYF
many NA TRBJ1-6 TRBV20-1 TGCAGTGCCCACGTCCAGGTCTATAATTCACCCCTCCACTTT CSAHVQVYNSPLHF
many TRBD2 TRBJ2-1 TRBV7-9 TGTGCCAGCAGCCCAGGGACTAGCGGGGGGGCTCAGCAGTTCTTC CASSPGTSGGAQQFF
many NA TRBJ2-2 TRBV12-3/TRBV12-4 TGTGCCAGCAGGCCGGTCGTCGGTGCGAACACCGGGGAGCTGTTTTTT CASRPVVGANTGELFF
many NA TRBJ2-5 TRBV12-5 TGTGCTAGTGGTTTGCTCCGCAGGGCGAGTGGACTTCAAGAGACCCAGTACTTC CASGLLRRASGLQETQYF
many TRBD2 TRBJ2-3 TRBV20-1 TGCAGTGTCGAGGGGCGGGGGGGCACATATACGCAGTATTTT CSVEGRGGTYTQYF
many NA TRBJ2-7 TRBV3-1 TGTGCCAGCAGCCAACCGGGGCAGGGGAAATACGAGCAGTACTTC CASSQPGQGKYEQYF
many NA TRBJ1-1 TRBV2 TGTGCCAGCAGTGAAGGGGGTCTAGAAGCTTTCTTT CASSEGGLEAFF
NA NA TRBJ2-7 TRBV4-3 TGCGCCAGCAGCCAAGTTGAGAGCTCCTACGAGCAGTACTTC CASSQVESSYEQYF